The 5 T cell receptor beta chains in this list originate from one sample, sequenced in a study of T cell repertoires in cytomegalovirus infection. Antigens of these TCRs are unknown. TCRdb independently ran MiXCR on the reads; one entry per CDR3 protein. The sample has 300,000 to 400,000 distinct CDR3 sequences; about 29% are singletons. Sequences were derived from cultured PBMCs, sampled from culture after CMV antigen stimulation. These receptors came from a human donor in good health (CMV status not recorded). Some clones in this sample may be carry-over from other donors' samples.

This rearrangement joins TRBV29-1 to TRBJ2-1; D perhaps matches TRBD2 (5 bases). Germline V gene sequence: CDR1 SQVTM, CDR2 ANQGSEA. The CDR3 totals 12 residues. The V and J ends lost 3 bases and 5 bases respectively, with 8 bases between them. CDR3 nucleotide sequence: TGCAGCGTTGAGTCGGGGAACAATGAGCAGTTCTTC. Its protein product is CSVESGNNEQFF.

This clonotype was counted between two and nine times. The CDR3 DNA reads as TGTGCCAGCAGTTTAATCGCCCATCAGGGAAACTATGGCTACACCTTC. Translating gives CASSLIAHQGNYGYTF. The V and J genes are TRBV12-3 or TRBV12-4 and TRBJ1-2; D may be TRBD1 (5 bases). The V end was cut by 2 bases, the J end by 2 bases, with 15 bases between. The CDR3 consists of 16 residues.

In this sample, this clonotype turned up a few times. The V call is TRBV7-8, the J call TRBJ1-5; D remains unclear. There are 15 residues in the CDR3. Germline CDR1 and CDR2: SGHVS and FQNEAQ. The V end was cut by 2 bases, the J end by 0 bases, with 8 bases between. The CDR3 spells CASSLYSTSNQPQHF. CDR3 nucleotide sequence: TGTGCCAGCAGCTTATATTCCACTAGCAATCAGCCCCAGCATTTT.

In this sample, this clonotype turned up many times. J is TRBJ1-4 and V is TRBV7-4; D is unclear. V shed 3 bases and J shed 8 bases, with 13 bases lying between them. Germline CDR1 is SGHVT and CDR2 is SQSDAQ. This CDR3 comprises 14 residues. In DNA form, the CDR3 reads TGTGCCAGCAGCTTTTTGCAGCTGTGCGAAAAACTGTTTTTT. Translated, it gives CASSFLQLCEKLFF.

This rearrangement joins TRBV28 to TRBJ1-5, with 7 positions matching TRBD1. The CDR3 is made up of 15 amino acids. V lost 6 bases to trimming and J lost 1 base; unmatched junction nucleotides: 6. Germline lookup yields CDR1 MDHEN and CDR2 SYDVKM. The CDR3: CASRRDSLSNQPQHF. In nucleotides, the CDR3 is TGTGCCAGCAGAAGGGACAGTCTAAGCAATCAGCCCCAGCATTTT.